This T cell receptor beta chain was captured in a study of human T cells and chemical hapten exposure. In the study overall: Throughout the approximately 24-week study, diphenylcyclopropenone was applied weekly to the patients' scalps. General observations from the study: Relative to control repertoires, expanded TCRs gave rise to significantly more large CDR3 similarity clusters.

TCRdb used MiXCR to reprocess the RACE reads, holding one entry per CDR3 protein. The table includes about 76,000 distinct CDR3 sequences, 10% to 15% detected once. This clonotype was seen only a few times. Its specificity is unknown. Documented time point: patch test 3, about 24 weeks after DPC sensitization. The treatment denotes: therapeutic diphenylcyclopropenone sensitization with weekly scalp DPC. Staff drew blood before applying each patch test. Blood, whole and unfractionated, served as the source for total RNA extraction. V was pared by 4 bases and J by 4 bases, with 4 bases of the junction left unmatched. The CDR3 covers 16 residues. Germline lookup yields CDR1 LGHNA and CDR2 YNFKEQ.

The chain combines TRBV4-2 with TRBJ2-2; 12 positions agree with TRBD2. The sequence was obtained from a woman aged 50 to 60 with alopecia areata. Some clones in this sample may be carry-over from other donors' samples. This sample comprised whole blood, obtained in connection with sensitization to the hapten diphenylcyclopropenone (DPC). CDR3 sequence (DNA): TGTGCCAGCAGCCTTGGACTAGCGGGGTTCACCGGGGAGCTGTTTTTT. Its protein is CASSLGLAGFTGELFF.